Below, 30 T cell receptor beta chains from the same sample are listed, as sequenced in a study of shared clonotypes between healthy human individuals. TCRdb's copy holds only in-frame clones and misses some; the assay was immunoSEQ multiplex PCR. The sample has about 1,800,000 clones, about 94% seen once. Only CD45RO-negative cells positively selected for CCR7 counted as naive CD8 cells, so terminally differentiated effector memory CD45RA+ cells were excluded. The sequenced sample was naive CD8+ T cells sorted from blood. These TCRs come from a man between 18 and 35 years old in good health.

The chain uses TRBV11-2 and TRBJ2-1; D unresolved. From germline, CDR1 is SGHAT and CDR2 FQNNGV. The CDR3 totals 16 residues. Trimming cost V 2 bases and J 3 bases, with 14 bases left between them. The chain's CDR3 is CASSLQSRPYYNEQFF. CDR3 nucleotide sequence: TGTGCCAGCAGCTTACAATCGCGGCCTTACTACAATGAGCAGTTCTTC.

J is TRBJ2-1 and V is TRBV7-9; D gene uncertain. V lost 5 bases and J lost 8, with 13 bases in between. This CDR3 comprises 13 residues. Germline-derived CDR1 and CDR2 are SEHNR and FQNEAQ (reference sequence). For the CDR3, the DNA is TGTGCCAGCAGCACCGCCTTTGAGGATGAGCAGTTCTTC. Residues: CASSTAFEDEQFF.

A remark on this clone: In the same sample, other DNA sequences code for this CDR3. The chain is built from TRBV11-2 and TRBJ2-2; unclear D gene. Germline V gene sequence: CDR1 SGHAT, CDR2 FQNNGV. This CDR3 region has 14 residues. Trimming took off 5 bases at V and 1 base at J, with 8 bases between the two ends. The CDR3 protein is CASSLGVNTGELFF. The CDR3 DNA reads as TGTGCCAGCAGCCTTGGGGTGAACACCGGGGAGCTGTTTTTT.

A note on this clone: The same CDR3 is also encoded by other DNA sequences in this sample. The chain employs TRBV5-6 and TRBJ2-7; D ambiguous. Trimming stripped 2 bases from V and 0 bases from J, with 9 bases between. The CDR3 extends over 14 amino acids. CDR1 and CDR2 from the germline V gene are SGHDT and YYEEEE. The DNA of the CDR3 is TGTGCCAGCAGCTTAGGACGTAGCTCCTACGAGCAGTACTTC. It encodes CASSLGRSSYEQYF. The full variable domain, rest sourced from reference TRBV5-6 and TRBJ2-7, is DAGVTQSPTHLIKTRGQQVTLRCSPKSGHDTVSWYQQALGQGPQFIFQYYEEEERQRGNFPDRFSGHQFPNYSSELNVNALLLGDSALYLCASSLGRSSYEQYFGPGTRLTVT.

The chain combines TRBV5-1 with TRBJ2-2; D unresolved. V lost 1 base to trimming and J lost 6 bases, with 10 bases between them. CDR3 size: 14 residues. Germline V lookup: CDR1 SGHRS, CDR2 YFSETQ. The CDR3 DNA reads as TGCGCCAGCAGCTTGATCGGTTTGGCCGGGGAGCTGTTTTTT. Encoded protein: CASSLIGLAGELFF. Combining the CDR3 with reference TRBV5-1 and TRBJ2-2 gives the whole variable domain KAGVTQTPRYLIKTRGQQVTLSCSPISGHRSVSWYQQTPGQGLQFLFEYFSETQRNKGNFPGRFSGRQFSNSRSEMNVSTLELGDSALYLCASSLIGLAGELFFGEGSRLTVL.

The gene calls are TRBV19 and TRBJ1-1; D is possibly TRBD1 (6 bases). CDR3 length equals 12 residues. The germline gives CDR1 LNHDA, CDR2 SQIVND (reference sequence). V lost 5 bases and J lost 8, with 12 bases in between. CDR3 nucleotides: TGTGCCAGTAGTCCAGGGACAATCGAAGCTTTCTTT. Encoded protein: CASSPGTIEAFF.

V and J are TRBV28 and TRBJ1-1; the D gene is possibly TRBD1 (5 bases). Germline V gene lookup returns CDR1 MDHEN and CDR2 SYDVKM. Trimming pared 5 bases from V and 4 bases from J, leaving 14 bases between. CDR3 length equals 14 residues. The CDR3 DNA follows: TGTGCCAGCAGTGAGGGGATTGACGGCACTGAAGCTTTCTTT. Translating it yields CASSEGIDGTEAFF.

This chain joins TRBV6-5 and TRBJ2-1, with TRBD2 identical over 8 bases. After removal of 4 bases from V and 9 bases from J, the junction contained 8 bases not matched to a gene. The CDR3 extends over 14 amino acids. The germline CDR1 and CDR2 sequences are MNHEY and SVGAGI. The CDR3 nucleotides are TGTGCCAGCAGTTCCCGTAGCGGGAAGGTTGAGCAGTTCTTC. As protein: CASSSRSGKVEQFF.

This clone was recorded once. CDR3 region: CSVRGRTSGVEPYEQYF. Written as DNA, the CDR3 is TGCAGCGTCCGCGGGCGGACTAGCGGGGTCGAGCCCTACGAGCAGTACTTC. The rearrangement links TRBV29-1 to TRBJ2-7; 12 positions agree with TRBD2. CDR1 is SQVTM, CDR2 ANQGSEA, per germline. The CDR3 runs 17 residues. Trimming cost V 6 bases and J 2 bases; bases outside gene matches: 14.

V gene TRBV29-1 combines with J gene TRBJ2-5; TRBD1 aligns across 7 bases. Gene TRBJ2-7 matches the end of the DNA better, so the J call may be wrong. The CDR3 is 13 residues long. CDR1 SQVTM and CDR2 ANQGSEA come from the germline V gene. The CDR3 protein is CSVQTGFSYEQYF. The CDR3, as DNA: TGCAGCGTCCAGACAGGGTTCTCCTACGAGCAGTACTTC.

The rearrangement joins TRBV27 to TRBJ2-7; D is undetermined. V dropped 2 bases and J dropped 5 bases, with 10 bases sitting between them. Per the germline V gene, CDR1 is MNHEY and CDR2 is SMNVEV (reference sequence). CDR3 size: 13 residues. The CDR3 loop reads CASSLSRSNEQYF. The CDR3 nucleotides read TGTGCCAGCAGTTTAAGCAGGTCCAACGAGCAGTACTTC.

This clone occurred once. The V gene is TRBV27, the J gene TRBJ1-2; 11 bases map to TRBD1. V was pared by 5 bases and J by 4 bases, with 3 bases of the junction left unmatched. The germline CDR1 and CDR2 sequences are MNHEY and SMNVEV (reference sequence). This CDR3 region has 14 residues. The CDR3, as DNA: TGTGCCAGCAGTGCGGGACAGGGGGTCTATGGCTACACCTTC. This sequence encodes CASSAGQGVYGYTF.

The V call is TRBV4-3, the J call TRBJ2-7, with a possible D match to TRBD1 (5 bases). The germline V and J ends were trimmed by 3 bases and 2 bases, with 14 bases remaining between them. CDR1 is LGHNA, CDR2 YSLEER, per germline. The CDR3 totals 15 residues. CDR3 in amino acids: CASSQGLSQTYEQYF. CDR3 sequence (DNA): TGCGCCAGCAGCCAGGGGCTTTCCCAGACCTACGAGCAGTACTTC.

This chain uses TRBV9 with TRBJ1-6; TRBD1 is a possible D gene (5 bases). The CDR3 has 16 residues. Germline V gene data show CDR1 as SGDLS and CDR2 as YYNGEE. V gave up 4 bases and J gave up 12 bases, with 23 bases separating them. The CDR3 sequence: CASSHPGGKGYEPLHF. The CDR3 DNA reads as TGTGCCAGCAGCCACCCTGGGGGAAAGGGCTATGAACCCCTCCACTTT.

This chain joins TRBV9 and TRBJ2-7; 7 bases agree with TRBD2. Germline values: CDR1 SGDLS, CDR2 YYNGEE. The CDR3 has 14 amino acids. The junction had 2 bases not matched to a gene; V was cut back by 2 bases and J by 0 bases. The CDR3 is CASSVSGVSYEQYF. CDR3 bases: TGTGCCAGCAGCGTGAGCGGGGTCTCCTACGAGCAGTACTTC.

The gene calls are TRBV6-1 and TRBJ1-1; perhaps TRBD1 as D (6 bases). The germline gives CDR1 MNHNS, CDR2 SASEGT. V lost 3 bases and J 3 bases, leaving 11 bases between the germline ends. This CDR3 is 14 amino acids long. The CDR3 DNA is TGTGCCAGCAGTGACCTGACAGGATACACTGAAGCTTTCTTT. As protein: CASSDLTGYTEAFF.

This sequence joins TRBV7-9 and TRBJ1-4; D possibly corresponds to TRBD1 (6 bases). The CDR3 runs to 13 residues. V dropped 4 bases and J dropped 14 bases, with 17 bases sitting between them. Germline V gives CDR1 SEHNR, CDR2 FQNEAQ (reference sequence). CDR3 protein: CASSYVGQSWLFF. CDR3 nucleotide sequence: TGTGCCAGCAGCTATGTAGGACAGAGTTGGCTGTTTTTT.

J is TRBJ2-7 and V is TRBV2, with TRBD1 as a possible D gene (6 bases). The germline CDR1 and CDR2 sequences are SNHLY and FYNNEI. This CDR3 is 14 amino acids long. Trimming pared 6 bases from V and 1 base from J, leaving 13 bases between. CDR3 nucleotides: TGTGCCAGCAGCCCAGGGGATTTGTCCTACGAGCAGTACTTC. This encodes CASSPGDLSYEQYF.

Turning to this clone: Other DNA sequences of this sample code for an identical CDR3. V and J are TRBV7-9 and TRBJ1-4, with D uncertain. V shed 1 base and J shed 0 bases, with 6 bases lying between them. The CDR3 is made up of 15 amino acids. The germline CDR1 and CDR2 sequences are SEHNR and FQNEAQ (reference sequence). The CDR3 nucleotides are TGTGCCAGCAGCTTAGTGGATGCAACTAATGAAAAACTGTTTTTT. Its protein is CASSLVDATNEKLFF.

Comment on this clone: This sample includes further DNA sequences coding for the same CDR3. The chain uses TRBV4-1 and TRBJ2-7, with 8 bases fitting TRBD1. V shed 2 bases, J shed 4 bases, and the junction held 4 bases outside the gene matches. Germline CDR1 reads MGHRA; CDR2 reads YSYEKL. CDR3 length equals 14 residues. CDR3 residues: CASSQTDRVYEQYF. CDR3 sequence (DNA): TGCGCCAGCAGCCAAACGGACAGGGTTTACGAGCAGTACTTC.

V gene TRBV5-1 combines with J gene TRBJ1-1; 8 nucleotides align to TRBD1. Unmatched junction bases numbered 4, after V lost 3 bases and J lost 3 bases. Germline V CDR1 and CDR2: SGHRS, YFSETQ. The CDR3 length is 14 residues. The chain's CDR3 is CASSSPTGDTEAFF. CDR3 DNA: TGCGCCAGCAGCTCGCCGACAGGGGACACTGAAGCTTTCTTT.

This chain uses TRBV4-1 with TRBJ1-1; TRBD1 matches 7 bases. This CDR3 spans 16 amino acids. Looked up from germline, CDR1 is MGHRA and CDR2 is YSYEKL. J was trimmed by 2 bases and V by 1 base; bases with no gene match: 7. This CDR3 reads CASSQVNDRANTEAFF. For the CDR3, the DNA is TGCGCCAGCAGCCAAGTGAACGACAGGGCCAACACTGAAGCTTTCTTT.

Regarding this clone: The same CDR3 arises from other DNA sequences in this sample as well. This chain uses TRBV2 with TRBJ2-7; D is unresolved. V was clipped by 3 bases and J by 0 bases, with 6 bases between them. The CDR3 length is 13 residues. CDR1 SNHLY and CDR2 FYNNEI come from the germline V gene. The chain's CDR3 is CASSEEGSYEQYF. The CDR3 nucleotides are TGTGCCAGCAGTGAGGAAGGCTCCTACGAGCAGTACTTC.

This clone was recorded once. The chain uses TRBV6-6 and TRBJ2-1; D not resolved. The CDR3 has 14 residues. CDR1 MNHNY and CDR2 SVGAGI come from the germline V gene (reference sequence). Between the trimmed V and J ends, which lost 0 bases and 7 bases, there was a span of 10 bases. The CDR3 region has the DNA TGTGCCAGCAGTTACTCGGAAGGAAGGAATGAGCAGTTCTTC. Translated: CASSYSEGRNEQFF.

In this sample, this clone turned up a few times. The chain employs TRBV7-8 and TRBJ1-6, with D possibly matching TRBD1 (5 bases). The CDR3 is 16 amino acids. Trimming removed 1 base at V and 0 bases at J, with 7 bases between. Germline values: CDR1 SGHVS, CDR2 FQNEAQ. The CDR3 is CASSLGGNSYNSPLHF. CDR3 nucleotides: TGTGCCAGCAGCTTAGGGGGGAACTCCTATAATTCACCCCTCCACTTT.

The chain uses TRBV9 and TRBJ2-3; D is possibly TRBD1 (5 bases). Germline loops: CDR1 SGDLS, CDR2 YYNGEE. The CDR3 spans 15 residues. Trimming shortened V by 0 bases and J by 5 bases, and 13 bases separated the two germline ends. This CDR3 is CASSVGMGQGDTQYF. DNA of the CDR3: TGTGCCAGCAGCGTAGGGATGGGGCAAGGAGATACGCAGTATTTT. The full variable domain, with the rest looked up from reference TRBV9 and TRBJ2-3, is DSGVTQTPKHLITATGQRVTLRCSPRSGDLSVYWYQQSLDQGLQFLIQYYNGEERAKGNILERFSAQQFPDLHSELNLSSLELGDSALYFCASSVGMGQGDTQYFGPGTRLTVL.

The chain carries TRBV4-1 and TRBJ1-3; no firm D call. This CDR3 spans 14 amino acids. Trimming stripped 4 bases from V and 0 bases from J, with 7 bases between. CDR1 is MGHRA, CDR2 YSYEKL, per germline. CDR3 sequence: CASSPISSGNTIYF. The CDR3 DNA follows: TGCGCCAGCAGCCCGATAAGCTCTGGAAACACCATATATTTT.

This clone showed up just once. The rearrangement links TRBV5-1 to TRBJ2-7; TRBD1 agrees at 10 bases. This CDR3 region has 15 residues. Unmatched junction bases numbered 6, after V lost 4 bases and J lost 2 bases. The germline CDR1 and CDR2 sequences are SGHRS and YFSETQ. CDR3 sequence (DNA): TGCGCCAGCAGCCAGGGGACAGGGGAGACCTACGAGCAGTACTTC. It specifies CASSQGTGETYEQYF.

V and J are TRBV4-3 and TRBJ1-2; 8 nucleotides line up with TRBD1. The length of the CDR3 is 14 residues. Looked up from germline, CDR1 is LGHNA and CDR2 is YSLEER. Trimming removed 3 bases from V and 5 bases from J; junction bases left unmatched: 5. CDR3 sequence: CASSHGQGEYGYTF. DNA of the CDR3: TGCGCCAGCAGCCATGGACAGGGAGAATATGGCTACACCTTC.

This clone occurred once. The chain uses TRBV7-9 and TRBJ2-7; no definite D call. CDR3 length equals 12 residues. Germline values: CDR1 SEHNR, CDR2 FQNEAQ (reference sequence). The V end was cut by 5 bases, the J end by 5 bases, with 10 bases between. The CDR3 spells CASSPWNNEQYF. The CDR3 coding sequence is TGTGCCAGCAGCCCATGGAATAACGAGCAGTACTTC.